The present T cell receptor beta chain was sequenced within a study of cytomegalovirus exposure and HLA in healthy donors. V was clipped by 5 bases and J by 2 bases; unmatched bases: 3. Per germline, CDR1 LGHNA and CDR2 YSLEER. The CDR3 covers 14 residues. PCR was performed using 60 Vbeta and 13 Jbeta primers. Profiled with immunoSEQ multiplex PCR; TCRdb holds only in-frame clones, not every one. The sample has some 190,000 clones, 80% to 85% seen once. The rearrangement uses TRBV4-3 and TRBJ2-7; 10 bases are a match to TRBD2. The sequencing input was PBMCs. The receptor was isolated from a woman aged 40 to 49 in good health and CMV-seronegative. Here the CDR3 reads CASSSSGGPYEQYF. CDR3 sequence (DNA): TGCGCCAGCAGCAGTAGCGGGGGGCCCTACGAGCAGTACTTC.